The 21 T cell receptor beta chains given below trace back to one sample, sequenced in a study of cytomegalovirus exposure and HLA in healthy donors. Primers included in the PCR were 60 Vbeta and 13 Jbeta primers. Clones were read by immunoSEQ multiplex PCR, and TCRdb kept only the in-frame ones, dropping some. The sample carries under 250,000 clones, about 80% recorded once. Material for sequencing was PBMCs. The receptors stem from a woman aged 45-59 years in good health and CMV-seropositive.

The sample holds one count of this clone. The chain couples TRBV16 to TRBJ1-1, with D hard to call. The CDR3 is 14 amino acids. The ends were cut back, 5 bases at V and 2 bases at J, with 12 bases in the middle. CDR1 and CDR2 from the germline V gene are KGHSY and FQNENV. This CDR3 reads CASSSTADNTEAFF. The CDR3 region has the DNA TGTGCCAGCAGCTCCACAGCCGACAACACTGAAGCTTTCTTT.

The chain links TRBV5-1 to TRBJ2-5; D might be TRBD2 (6 bases). Germline V gene sequence: CDR1 SGHRS, CDR2 YFSETQ. V lost 5 bases to trimming and J lost 0 bases, with 11 bases between them. The CDR3 runs 14 residues. CDR3 region: CASREGQNQETQYF. CDR3 nucleotides: TGCGCCAGCAGGGAGGGGCAGAACCAAGAGACCCAGTACTTC.

The rearrangement joins TRBV5-4 to TRBJ2-3; TRBD2 might be the D (6 bases). The V end was cut by 0 bases, the J end by 8 bases, with 7 bases between. CDR3 length equals 12 residues. Per the germline V gene, CDR1 is SGHNT and CDR2 is YYREEE (reference sequence). CDR3 in DNA: TGTGCCAGCAGCTTGGCGCGGGGTACGCAGTATTTT. This encodes CASSLARGTQYF.

This chain links TRBV28 with TRBJ1-5, with 9 bases that match TRBD1. This CDR3 region has 16 residues. After removal of 5 bases from V and 5 bases from J, the junction contained 10 bases not matched to a gene. Germline CDR1 is MDHEN and CDR2 is SYDVKM. Here the CDR3 DNA reads TGTGCCAGCAGTCCCTGGACAGGGGAGATCTATCAGCCCCAGCATTTT. Its translation: CASSPWTGEIYQPQHF.

The chain employs TRBV5-6 and TRBJ2-5; 7 nucleotides agree with TRBD2. V lost 3 bases and J lost 2; bases outside the gene matches: 7. This CDR3 comprises 15 residues. Germline V lookup: CDR1 SGHDT, CDR2 YYEEEE. The chain's CDR3 is CASSWMTSSQETQYF. The CDR3 coding sequence is TGTGCCAGCAGCTGGATGACTAGCAGTCAAGAGACCCAGTACTTC.

The CDR3, as DNA: TGTGCCAGCAGAATGGTGCGGGTCGGCAATCAGCCCCAGCATTTT. This translates into CASRMVRVGNQPQHF. The chain has TRBV28 and TRBJ1-5; D is undetermined. The CDR3 spans 15 residues. The germline V gene has CDR1 MDHEN and CDR2 SYDVKM. Trimming removed 6 bases from V and 2 bases from J, with 14 bases in between. The variable domain in full, completed from reference TRBV28 and TRBJ1-5, reads DVKVTQSSRYLVKRTGEKVFLECVQDMDHENMFWYRQDPGLGLRLIYFSYDVKMKEKGDIPEGYSVSREKKERFSLILESASTNQTSMYLCASRMVRVGNQPQHFGDGTRLSIL.

This clone turned up a few times. The chain combines TRBV5-1 with TRBJ2-7; 10 bases map to TRBD2. The CDR3 sequence is 15 residues long. CDR1 and CDR2 (germline): SGHRS, YFSETQ. J lost 3 bases, V lost 1 base, and 4 bases had no gene match. In DNA form, the CDR3 reads TGCGCCAGCAGCTTGCGGGCTAGCGGGGGCTACGAGCAGTACTTC. Translated, it gives CASSLRASGGYEQYF. The variable domain in full, with the rest retrieved from reference TRBV5-1 and TRBJ2-7, is KAGVTQTPRYLIKTRGQQVTLSCSPISGHRSVSWYQQTPGQGLQFLFEYFSETQRNKGNFPGRFSGRQFSNSRSEMNVSTLELGDSALYLCASSLRASGGYEQYFGPGTRLTVT.

The V gene is TRBV2, the J gene TRBJ1-5, with TRBD1 identical over 8 bases. The CDR3 runs to 15 residues. V shed 1 base, J shed 7 bases, and the junction held 6 bases outside the gene matches. CDR1 and CDR2 from the germline V gene are SNHLY and FYNNEI. The DNA of the CDR3 is TGTGCCAGCAGTGAAGATCAGGGGGCCGCACAGCCCCAGCATTTT. Translated, it gives CASSEDQGAAQPQHF.

The V and J genes are TRBV5-1 and TRBJ2-5; D perhaps matches TRBD1 (6 bases). The V end lost 6 bases, the J end lost 4 bases, and 13 bases lay between the germline ends. The CDR3 length is 13 residues. Germline V lookup: CDR1 SGHRS, CDR2 YFSETQ. The CDR3 DNA reads TGCGCCAGCACCCCAGGGGAAGGAGAGACCCAGTACTTC. Protein product: CASTPGEGETQYF.

The chain couples TRBV19 to TRBJ1-1, with D hard to call. This CDR3 is 16 amino acids long. V lost 0 bases, J lost 1 base, and 12 bases lay in between. Germline values: CDR1 LNHDA, CDR2 SQIVND (reference sequence). The CDR3: CASSIDPDFRNTEAFF. DNA of the CDR3: TGTGCCAGTAGTATAGACCCTGACTTCAGGAACACTGAAGCTTTCTTT.

This clone showed up just a few times. This chain joins TRBV19 and TRBJ1-1, with TRBD1 matching 7 bases. This CDR3 is built from 14 residues. After removal of 5 bases from V and 6 bases from J, the junction contained 9 bases not matched to a gene. Germline CDR1 LNHDA, CDR2 SQIVND (reference sequence). The CDR3 protein is CASSETGVVPEAFF. The CDR3 nucleotides are TGTGCCAGTAGTGAAACAGGGGTCGTACCTGAAGCTTTCTTT.

The J gene is TRBJ1-4, the V gene TRBV5-1, with 9 nucleotides matching TRBD1. V lost 9 bases to trimming and J lost 0 bases; unmatched junction nucleotides: 3. The CDR3 extends over 14 amino acids. Germline loops: CDR1 SGHRS, CDR2 YFSETQ. This CDR3 is CATRQGATNEKLFF. Here the CDR3 DNA reads TGCGCCACCCGACAGGGGGCAACTAATGAAAAACTGTTTTTT.

The V and J genes are TRBV5-1 and TRBJ2-1; 7 bases map to TRBD2. The CDR3 covers 14 residues. Germline CDR1 reads SGHRS; CDR2 reads YFSETQ. The ends lost 0 bases at V and 9 bases at J; junction bases unmatched: 6. CDR3 in amino acids: CASSLARGTSEQFF. CDR3 DNA: TGCGCCAGCAGCTTGGCGCGGGGGACTTCTGAGCAGTTCTTC.

The rearrangement uses TRBV7-2 and TRBJ2-7, with D tentatively TRBD1 (5 bases). The CDR3 consists of 16 residues. Between the trimmed V and J ends, which lost 1 base and 0 bases, there was a span of 13 bases. Germline V CDR1 and CDR2: SGHTA, FQGNSA. CDR3 in amino acids: CASSLGGGRSSYEQYF. The CDR3, as DNA: TGTGCCAGCAGCTTAGGGGGCGGCAGGAGCTCCTACGAGCAGTACTTC.

This clone came up once. The chain employs TRBV19 and TRBJ2-2; tentatively, D is TRBD1 (7 bases). Per the germline V gene, CDR1 is LNHDA and CDR2 is SQIVND (reference sequence). The CDR3 length is 16 residues. V shed 2 bases and J shed 3 bases, with 13 bases lying between them. The CDR3 region is CASSIQGGWDTGELFF. The CDR3 DNA reads TGTGCCAGTAGTATACAGGGGGGCTGGGACACCGGGGAGCTGTTTTTT.

This rearrangement joins TRBV11-3 to TRBJ2-7; tentative D call: TRBD2 (6 bases). This CDR3 region has 13 residues. Germline loops: CDR1 SGHNT, CDR2 YENEEA. Between the trimmed V and J ends, which lost 5 bases and 5 bases, there was a span of 13 bases. CDR3 in DNA: TGTGCCAGCAGCCTAGGGGAGGCCCACGAGCAGTACTTC. Translated, it gives CASSLGEAHEQYF.

The CDR3 sequence: CASSLGTEYEQYF. The CDR3 nucleotides are TGTGCCAGCAGTTTGGGGACAGAGTACGAGCAGTACTTC. The chain couples TRBV27 to TRBJ2-7, with 7 bases aligning to TRBD1. Trimming removed 3 bases from V and 4 bases from J; junction bases left unmatched: 3. The CDR3 is made up of 13 amino acids. Germline CDR1 MNHEY, CDR2 SMNVEV (reference sequence).

V is TRBV27 and J is TRBJ1-2; no clear D. Germline assignment: CDR1 MNHEY and CDR2 SMNVEV (reference sequence). The V gene lost 5 bases and the J gene lost 7 bases, with 14 bases spanning the gap. The CDR3 extends over 13 amino acids. CDR3 sequence reads: CASSEPGKGGYTF. In DNA, the CDR3 is TGTGCCAGCAGTGAACCCGGGAAGGGTGGCTACACCTTC.

The J gene is TRBJ1-5, the V gene TRBV6-6; TRBD1 matches 7 bases. The CDR3 has 13 amino acids. J lost 4 bases, V lost 6 bases, and 3 bases had no gene match. The germline V gene encodes CDR1 MNHNY and CDR2 SVGAGI (reference sequence). CDR3 residues: CASRETGNQPQHF. The DNA of the CDR3 is TGTGCCAGCAGGGAGACAGGGAATCAGCCCCAGCATTTT.

The chain is built from TRBV2 and TRBJ1-5, with D possibly matching TRBD1 (5 bases). The CDR3 is 14 residues long. Germline loops: CDR1 SNHLY, CDR2 FYNNEI. Between the trimmed V and J ends, which lost 7 bases and 0 bases, there was a span of 10 bases. The CDR3 region is CASTRGDSNQPQHF. The CDR3 DNA is TGTGCCAGCACCCGGGGGGATAGCAATCAGCCCCAGCATTTT.

This chain connects TRBV28 to TRBJ2-3; D remains ambiguous. Germline V lookup: CDR1 MDHEN, CDR2 SYDVKM. V dropped 4 bases and J dropped 2 bases, with 16 bases sitting between them. CDR3 length equals 16 residues. The CDR3 sequence: CASSSPQVRNTDTQYF. The DNA for the CDR3 is TGTGCCAGCAGTTCCCCGCAGGTTAGAAACACAGATACGCAGTATTTT.